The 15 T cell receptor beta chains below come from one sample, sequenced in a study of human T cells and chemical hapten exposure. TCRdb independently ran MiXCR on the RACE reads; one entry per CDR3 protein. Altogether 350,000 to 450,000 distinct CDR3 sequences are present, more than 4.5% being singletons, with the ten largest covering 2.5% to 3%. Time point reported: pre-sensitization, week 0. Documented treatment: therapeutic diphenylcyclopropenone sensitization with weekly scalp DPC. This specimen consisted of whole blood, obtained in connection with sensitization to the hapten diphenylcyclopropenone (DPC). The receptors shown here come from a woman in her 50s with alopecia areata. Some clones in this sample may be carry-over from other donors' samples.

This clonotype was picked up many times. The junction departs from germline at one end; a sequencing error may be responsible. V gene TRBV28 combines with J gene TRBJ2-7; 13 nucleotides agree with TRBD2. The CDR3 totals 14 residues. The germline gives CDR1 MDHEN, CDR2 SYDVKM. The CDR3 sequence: CASSPPGLAGTYIF. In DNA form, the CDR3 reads TGTGCCAGCAGTCCGCCGGGACTAGCGGGAACCTACATCTTC.

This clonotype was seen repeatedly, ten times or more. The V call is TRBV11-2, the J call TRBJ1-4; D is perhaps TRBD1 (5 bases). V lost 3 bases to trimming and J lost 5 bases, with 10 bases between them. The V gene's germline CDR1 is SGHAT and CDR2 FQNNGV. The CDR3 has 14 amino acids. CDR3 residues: CASSFSKGNEKLFF. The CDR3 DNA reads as TGTGCCAGCAGCTTCTCAAAGGGGAATGAAAAACTGTTTTTT.

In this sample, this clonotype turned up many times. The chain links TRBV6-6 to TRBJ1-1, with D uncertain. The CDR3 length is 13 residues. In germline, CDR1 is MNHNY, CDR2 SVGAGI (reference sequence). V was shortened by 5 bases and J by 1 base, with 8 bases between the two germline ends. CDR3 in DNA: TGTGCCAGCAGTCATCCGGGGAACACTGAAGCTTTCTTT. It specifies CASSHPGNTEAFF.

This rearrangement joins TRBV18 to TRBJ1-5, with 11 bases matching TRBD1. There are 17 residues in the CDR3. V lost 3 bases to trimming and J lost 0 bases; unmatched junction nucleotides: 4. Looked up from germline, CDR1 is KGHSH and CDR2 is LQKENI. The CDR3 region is CASSPGTGGGSNQPQHF. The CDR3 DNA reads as TGTGCCAGCTCACCTGGGACAGGGGGAGGTAGCAATCAGCCCCAGCATTTT. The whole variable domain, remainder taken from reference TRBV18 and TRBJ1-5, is NAGVMQNPRHLVRRRGQEARLRCSPMKGHSHVYWYRQLPEEGLKFMVYLQKENIIDESGMPKERFSAEFPKEGPSILRIQQVVRGDSAAYFCASSPGTGGGSNQPQHFGDGTRLSIL.

CDR3 in DNA: TGTGCCAGTAGTTCTTCCACCAGGAGCAATCAGCCCCAGCATTTT. It specifies CASSSSTRSNQPQHF. V usage is TRBV19 and J usage is TRBJ1-5, with D uncertain. The V and J ends lost 5 bases and 1 base respectively, with 12 bases between them. CDR3 length equals 15 residues. Germline loops: CDR1 LNHDA, CDR2 SQIVND (reference sequence).

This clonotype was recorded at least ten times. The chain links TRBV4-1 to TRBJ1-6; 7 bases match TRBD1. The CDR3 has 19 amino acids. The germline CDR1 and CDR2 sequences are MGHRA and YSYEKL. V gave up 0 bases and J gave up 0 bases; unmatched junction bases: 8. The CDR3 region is CASSQDPAGGSSYNSPLHF. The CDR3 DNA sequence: TGCGCCAGCAGCCAAGATCCGGCAGGGGGAAGCTCCTATAATTCACCCCTCCACTTT.

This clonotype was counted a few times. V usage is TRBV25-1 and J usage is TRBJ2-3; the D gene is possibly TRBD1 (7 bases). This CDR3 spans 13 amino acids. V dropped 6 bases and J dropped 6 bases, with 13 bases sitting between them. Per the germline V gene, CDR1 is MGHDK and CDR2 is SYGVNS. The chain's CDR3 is CASSQGGLDTQYF. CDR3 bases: TGTGCCAGCAGCCAGGGGGGCCTCGATACGCAGTATTTT. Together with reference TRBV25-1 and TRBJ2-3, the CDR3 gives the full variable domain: EADIYQTPRYLVIGTGKKITLECSQTMGHDKMYWYQQDPGMELHLIHYSYGVNSTEKGDLSSESTVSRIRTEHFPLTLESARPSHTSQYLCASSQGGLDTQYFGPGTRLTVL.

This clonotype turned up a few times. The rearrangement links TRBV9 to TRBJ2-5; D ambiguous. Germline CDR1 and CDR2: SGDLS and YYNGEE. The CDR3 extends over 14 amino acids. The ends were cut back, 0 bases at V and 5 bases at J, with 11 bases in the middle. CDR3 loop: CASSVGADSETQYF. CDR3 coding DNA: TGTGCCAGCAGCGTAGGGGCGGATTCGGAGACCCAGTACTTC.

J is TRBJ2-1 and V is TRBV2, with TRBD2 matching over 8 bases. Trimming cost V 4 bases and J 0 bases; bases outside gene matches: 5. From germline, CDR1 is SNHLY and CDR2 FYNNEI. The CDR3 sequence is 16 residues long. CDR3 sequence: CASSVPGTSSYNEQFF. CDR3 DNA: TGTGCCAGCAGTGTCCCCGGGACTAGCTCCTACAATGAGCAGTTCTTC.

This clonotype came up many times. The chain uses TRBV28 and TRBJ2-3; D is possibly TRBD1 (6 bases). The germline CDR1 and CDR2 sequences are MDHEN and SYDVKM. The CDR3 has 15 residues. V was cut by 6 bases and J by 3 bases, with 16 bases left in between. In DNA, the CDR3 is TGTGCCAGCAGCCAAACAGGGAGTAGGACAGATACGCAGTATTTT. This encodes CASSQTGSRTDTQYF.

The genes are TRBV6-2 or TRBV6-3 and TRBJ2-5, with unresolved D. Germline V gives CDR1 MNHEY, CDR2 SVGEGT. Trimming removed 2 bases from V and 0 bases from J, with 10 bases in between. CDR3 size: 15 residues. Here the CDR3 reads CASSYPPGYQETQYF. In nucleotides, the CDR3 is TGTGCCAGCAGTTACCCCCCCGGGTACCAAGAGACCCAGTACTTC.

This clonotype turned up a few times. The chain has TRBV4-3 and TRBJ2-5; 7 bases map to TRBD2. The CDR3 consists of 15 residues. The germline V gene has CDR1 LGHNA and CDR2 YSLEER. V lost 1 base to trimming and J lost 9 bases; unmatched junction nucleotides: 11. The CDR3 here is CASSQGISGFSAQYF. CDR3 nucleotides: TGCGCCAGCAGCCAAGGAATTAGCGGGTTTTCGGCCCAGTACTTC.

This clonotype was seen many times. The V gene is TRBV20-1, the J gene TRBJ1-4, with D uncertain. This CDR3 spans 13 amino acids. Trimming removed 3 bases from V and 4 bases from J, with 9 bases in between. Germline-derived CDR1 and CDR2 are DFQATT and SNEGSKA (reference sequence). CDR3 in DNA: TGCAGTGCTAGTCCCCAAAATAATGAAAAACTGTTTTTT. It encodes CSASPQNNEKLFF.

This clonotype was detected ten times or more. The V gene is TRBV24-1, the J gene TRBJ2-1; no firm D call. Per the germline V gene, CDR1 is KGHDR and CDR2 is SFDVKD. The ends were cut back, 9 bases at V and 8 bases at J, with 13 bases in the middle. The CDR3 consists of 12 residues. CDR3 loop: CATPGRIDEQFF. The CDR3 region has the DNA TGTGCCACCCCTGGGCGTATAGATGAGCAGTTCTTC.

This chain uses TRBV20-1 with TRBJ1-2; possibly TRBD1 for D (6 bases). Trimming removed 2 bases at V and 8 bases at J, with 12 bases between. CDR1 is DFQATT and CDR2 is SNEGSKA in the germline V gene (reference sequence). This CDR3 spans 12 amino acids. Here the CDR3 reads CSARWGAQGYTF. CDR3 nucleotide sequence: TGCAGTGCTAGATGGGGGGCTCAGGGCTACACCTTC.